This T cell receptor (beta chain) was found in a study of blood T cell repertoires in COVID-19. About the research overall: Acute and convalescent COVID-19 specimens originated in the United States, Italy and Spain. T cells, B-cell-depleted T cells, or PBMCs supplied cDNA or gDNA.

Per the original methods: By means of reference gene primer amplification, nucleated cell counts were estimated. The assay was immunoSEQ multiplex PCR, and TCRdb's table has in-frame clones only and misses some. That table is the source of V, J and clone size, and D and trimming were worked out from the DNA. The data hold tens of thousands of clones, with around 77% observed a single time. Seattle enrolled patients during active infection and tracked them longitudinally. Germline V lookup: CDR1 MDHEN, CDR2 SYDVKM. V lost 4 bases and J lost 7; bases outside the gene matches: 15. This CDR3 region has 17 residues.

This receptor was identified in a man in his 70s with COVID-19, enrolled during active disease. Material for sequencing was peripheral blood. V and J are TRBV28 and TRBJ1-2; TRBD1 aligns across 10 bases. CDR3 nucleotides: TGTGCCAGCAGTTCCACAGGACAGGGGGGCCCGGCGGGTGGCTACACCTTC. Encoded protein: CASSSTGQGGPAGGYTF.